This T cell receptor beta chain was documented in a study of blood T cell repertoires in COVID-19. This table comes from immunoSEQ multiplex PCR, and its TCRdb copy is limited to in-frame clones, with some not included. Of approximately 170,000 clones listed, 89% are singletons. Germline lookup yields CDR1 SGDLS and CDR2 YYNGEE. CDR3 length: 15 amino acids. Trimming at V came to 1 base and at J to 6 bases, leaving 7 bases not matched to a gene. The sample comprised peripheral blood. V is TRBV9 and J is TRBJ2-7, with 10 nucleotides matching TRBD2. The TCR sequence derives from a man aged 18-30 years who had recovered from COVID-19. The CDR3 DNA follows: TGTGCCAGCAGCGTATCTCTAGCGGGAGAAGGCGAGCAGTACTTC. As protein: CASSVSLAGEGEQYF.